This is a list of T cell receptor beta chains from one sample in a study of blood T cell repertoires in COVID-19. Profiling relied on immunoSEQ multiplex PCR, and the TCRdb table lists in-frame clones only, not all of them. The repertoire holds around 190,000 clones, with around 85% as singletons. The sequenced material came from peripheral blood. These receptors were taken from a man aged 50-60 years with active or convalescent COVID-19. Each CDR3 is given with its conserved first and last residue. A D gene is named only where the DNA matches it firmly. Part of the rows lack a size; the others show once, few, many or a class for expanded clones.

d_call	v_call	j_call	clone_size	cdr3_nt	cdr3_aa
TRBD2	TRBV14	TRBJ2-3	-	TGTGCCAGCAGCCAGACTAGCTCAGATACGCAGTATTTT	CASSQTSSDTQYF
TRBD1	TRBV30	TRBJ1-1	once	TGTGCCTGGACCTGGACAGGGAACACTGAAGCTTTCTTT	CAWTWTGNTEAFF
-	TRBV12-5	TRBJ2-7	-	TGTGCTAGTGGTGGTACAGGGTCTGGGGTCTACGAGCAGTACTTC	CASGGTGSGVYEQYF
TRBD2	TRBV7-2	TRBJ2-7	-	TGTGCCAGCAGCTTACCGGGACTAGCGGGTGAGCAGTACTTC	CASSLPGLAGEQYF
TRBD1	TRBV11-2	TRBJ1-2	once	TGTGCCAGCAGCCCGGGACAGACCTATGGCTACACCTTC	CASSPGQTYGYTF
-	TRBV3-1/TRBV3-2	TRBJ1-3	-	TGTGCCAGCAGCCAAGCCGGGGGGTTACCCTCTGGAAACACCATATATTTT	CASSQAGGLPSGNTIYF
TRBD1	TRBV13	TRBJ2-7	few	TGTGCCAGCAGCTTAGGAGCAGGGGGCTTAAGCGAGCAGTACTTC	CASSLGAGGLSEQYF
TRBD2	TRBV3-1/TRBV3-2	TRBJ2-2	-	TGTGCCAGCAGCCCTAGCGGCAACACCGGGGAGCTGTTTTTT	CASSPSGNTGELFF
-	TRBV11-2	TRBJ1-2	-	TGTGCCAGCACCTCGGGCTATGGCTACACCTTC	CASTSGYGYTF
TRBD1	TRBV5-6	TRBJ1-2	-	TGTGCCAGCAGCTCGAGGACAGGGCTGAATGGCTACACCTTC	CASSSRTGLNGYTF
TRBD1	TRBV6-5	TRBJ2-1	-	TGTGCCAGCCGACGGGACAGTCCCTACAATGAGCAGTTCTTC	CASRRDSPYNEQFF
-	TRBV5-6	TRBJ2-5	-	TGTGCCAGCAGCTTTCAGGACCAAGAGACCCAGTACTTC	CASSFQDQETQYF
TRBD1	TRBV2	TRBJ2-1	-	TGTGCCAGCAAGGGACAGGGGGTTTTTTATGAGCAGTTCTTC	CASKGQGVFYEQFF
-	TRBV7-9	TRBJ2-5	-	TGTGCCAGCAGCCCACAAGAGACCCAGTACTTC	CASSPQETQYF
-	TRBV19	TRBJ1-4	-	TGTGCCAGTAGTAACAGGGTTGCTAATGAAAAACTGTTTTTT	CASSNRVANEKLFF
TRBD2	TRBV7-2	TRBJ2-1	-	TGTGCCAGCAGGAGATACGGACTAGCGGGAGACAATGAGCAGTTCTTC	CASRRYGLAGDNEQFF
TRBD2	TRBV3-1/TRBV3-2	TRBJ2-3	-	TGTGCCAGCAGCCAAGATCTAGCGGGAGTTCGTTTGGATACGCAGTATTTT	CASSQDLAGVRLDTQYF
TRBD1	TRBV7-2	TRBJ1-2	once	TGTGCCAGCAGCTTCCCGACAGGGGGGGACTATGGCTACACCTTC	CASSFPTGGDYGYTF
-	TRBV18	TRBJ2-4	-	TGTGCCAGCTCACCACCCGCCAACGACAGGCTAGCCAAAAACATTCAGTACTTC	CASSPPANDRLAKNIQYF
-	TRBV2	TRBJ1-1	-	TGTGCCAGCAAAACCGAGTCTGTAAGTCAACAGACAGCTTTCTTT	CASKTESVSQQTAFF
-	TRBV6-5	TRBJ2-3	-	TGTGCCAGCAGTTGGTCACACCGCACAGATACGCAGTATTTT	CASSWSHRTDTQYF
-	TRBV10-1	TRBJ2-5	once	TGCGCCAGCAGTGAGTTTTGGGGAGACCAAGAGACCCAGTACTTC	CASSEFWGDQETQYF
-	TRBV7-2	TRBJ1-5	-	TGTGCCAGCAGCTTTAGTATGGATCAGCCCCAGCATTTT	CASSFSMDQPQHF
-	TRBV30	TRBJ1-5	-	TGTGCCTGGAGTAGACAGGAGAATCAGCCCCAGCATTTT	CAWSRQENQPQHF